The entry below gives a single T cell receptor beta chain sequence along with its context. Its specific antigen is unknown. Base qualities are missing; no much larger clone stands one base away. The data belong to a study of cytomegalovirus exposure and HLA in healthy donors (dated by TCRdb to about 2017). Regarding the research as a whole: In an earlier analysis of some 550 of the donors, about 260 Gb of sequence data and roughly 100 million unique TCR beta sequences from 150 million to 200 million T cells were reported. Genome-wide SNP genotypes for about three fifths of the roughly 700 donors were used in a later genetic analysis, which treated that subset as a discovery cohort. The number of typed donors differed by locus: roughly 629-630 for A, B, C, DRB1 and DQB1; 500 to 550 for DQA1; around 580 for DPA1; and about 470 for DPB1. A later analysis re-examined previously published TCR beta repertoires from 610 or so donors and added high-resolution HLA genotyping to investigate patterns of TCR occurrence. Rather than using new phenotypic data, the later analysis identified candidate immune exposures from TCR beta sequences and from how often those sequences occurred across donors. Both class I and class II loci were covered by HLA typing, at four-digit resolution. The study profiled the T cell repertoires of under 850 subjects by immunosequencing and related them to cytomegalovirus serostatus. Among a few hundred genotyped donors of the cohort, an average of roughly 240,000 unique TCR beta nucleotide sequences were sequenced per donor, roughly a sixth of them non-productive. Roughly 310 gigabases of sequencing data and approximately 93 million unique TCR sequences were included in an early release covering 550 to 650 HLA-typed donors. In addition to the first cohort of several hundred subjects, a separate validation cohort of 100 to 150 different subjects was used. All discovery cohort repertoires had been generated on a single sequencing platform. Donor age, sex, ethnicity and CMV serostatus were collected together with the repertoire data. Roughly 5 DR-DQ haplotypes were handled as single units for association and clustering, since linkage in the cohort was strong. An earlier analysis of some 500 of the donors applied high-throughput TCR beta sequencing to assess whether each TCR beta V gene segment acted as functional or pseudogenic. The study was designed to test whether signatures of past pathogen exposure could be identified by cataloging public T cell receptors. Of the 300 to 500 genotyped donors, 65% to 90% were placed in the genetic ancestry cluster associated with self-reported Caucasian donors. High-throughput TCR immunosequencing, statistical association of individual TCRs with disease status, and machine learning were combined to predict cytomegalovirus infection status.

The method was the immunoSEQ multiplex PCR assay. A mixture of 60 forward primers for TCR Vbeta segments and 13 reverse primers for TCR Jbeta segments was used in the multiplex PCR. Amplification of the CDR3 region of rearranged TCR beta genes was performed with a multiplex PCR assay on genomic DNA. The amplified TCR beta libraries were sequenced on the Illumina HiSeq System as 87-base-pair reads. Per the source publication's procedure: A later analysis counted 75 million to 100 million unique TCR beta chains across the 690 or so repertoires, and 10 million to 12 million of these chains were shared by at least two donors. Raw reads were error-corrected and collapsed into unique sequences with a nearest-neighbor algorithm that merged closely related sequences to remove PCR and sequencing errors. CDR3 sequences were aligned to IMGT reference sequences to assign V, D and J gene segments. For a sequence to be retained, a match of at least six nucleotides to both a V gene segment and a J gene segment was required. A rearrangement counted as productive if the CDR3 had no stop codons and remained in frame with V and J, and every other rearrangement counted as non-productive. Following IMGT convention, CDR3 was defined as the stretch from the second conserved V-encoded cysteine to the conserved J-encoded phenylalanine. The earlier analysis of about 610 of the donors excluded sequences that lacked an unambiguous match to a single V gene segment. In an earlier analysis of approximately 590 of the donors, V segments were called functional above 56.7% productive rearrangements and were called segregating when the between-donor standard deviation exceeded 5%. A statistical classification framework was built to diagnose cytomegalovirus status from the catalog of TCR beta chain sequences. In a later analysis, V and J genes were assigned by comparing TCR nucleotide sequences against IMGT/GENE-DB human TR gene sequences. In a later analysis, CDR3 sequences and most-parsimonious VDJ recombination scenarios were assigned using the TCRdist pipeline. In a later analysis, every TCR beta chain was defined by the combination of its CDR3 amino acid sequence and its V-gene family, and reads without a unique V-gene family were dropped. To address suspected cross-contamination and a sequencing artifact, a later analysis removed approximately 590 highly shared, low-generation-probability nucleotide sequences. In a later analysis, a clonal expansion index for each public chain was calculated from normalized within-repertoire ranks of inferred template counts. A later analysis computed generation probabilities with a VDJ recombination model fitted to out-of-frame rearrangements, and checked the results against IGoR. In a later analysis, hypergeometric tests were used to score TCR-TCR, TCR-HLA and TCR-CMV co-occurrence, with a repertoire-size bias correction applied to TCR pairs. A later analysis estimated false discovery rates by permuting HLA or CMV assignments 20 times. In a later analysis, co-occurring TCRs were grouped using DBSCAN, with TCRdist sequence similarity added in when clustering inside HLA-allele-positive subsets. Co-occurrence clustering excluded repertoires with fewer than 30,000 or more than 120,000 public chains, plus five with anomalous nucleotide sharing. TCRdb re-hosts the immuneACCESS table, in-frame sequences only. Its copies lack some clones; in the studies checked, an unresolved V gene accounts for under half of them, and the cause for the rest is not known. The V and J calls and clone size are taken from that table; D and trimming were inferred from the DNA. This sample has about 68,000 clones in its table, and 75% to 85% of those were observed once. Jointly, the top ten make up 6.5% of the sample.

In total, 630 or so healthy bone marrow donors made up the cohort. Cohort members were all nominally healthy when sampled, although unrecorded immune exposures were likely present. CMV serostatus was recorded as positive for about 300 and negative for about 50% of the roughly 700 cohort members, whereas no CMV serostatus was recorded for the donor in question. A peripheral blood sample was provided by each donor, and peripheral blood mononuclear cells were used for TCR beta sequencing. Genomic DNA was extracted from the blood cell samples with the Qiagen DNeasy Blood Extraction Kit. The V end gives up 3 bases and the J end 6 bases, leaving 6 bases in the junction not matched to a gene. The CDR3 measures 14 amino acids from cysteine to phenylalanine. Only the CDR3 DNA stays, 42 bases, in frame from base 1. CDR1 and CDR2 are drawn from the germline V gene: KGHSH, LQKENI. What the research found in general, with its limitations: The classifier was reported to diagnose cytomegalovirus status with high specificity and sensitivity in both the original cohort and the validation cohort. A later genetic analysis reported fewer N-insertions in productive TCRs among donors in an Asian-associated ancestry cluster than the roughly 700-donor mean. According to the authors, the approach could potentially be generalized to other disease states and immunological phenotypes. The study listed over 150 TCR beta chains as associated with cytomegalovirus. According to a later analysis, TCR association rates differed among HLA loci, with DRB1 alleles showing the most associated TCRs and HLA-C alleles showing the fewest. Some 15 rarely observed V segments, including chromosome 9 orphons, were excluded from the earlier analysis of about 500 of the donors because counts were too low. Strong co-occurrence of HLA alleles, especially DR and DQ, made assigning TCR associations to individual alleles difficult. Because HLA typing was missing for some donors at each locus, association tests included only the typed subset. Most TCR sequences were observed very rarely across donors, whereas some public TCRs were present in many individuals. A further reported finding was that TCR beta sequences accurately predicted the HLA-A and HLA-B alleles for most subjects in the first cohort. The 87-base-pair reads could not distinguish some IMGT-functional V segments, including TRBV6-2 and TRBV6-3, so those segments were excluded. A cluster of highly shared sequence variants was judged likely to represent a technical artifact of the sequencing pipeline. Immune exposure information for the cohort was limited to CMV serostatus. A later analysis associated 16,951 TCR beta sequences with specific HLA alleles at a false discovery rate of 0.05. In a later analysis, HLA-associated TCR beta chains showed more clonal expansion and lower generation probabilities than non-associated chains that were equally common. A few of the identified cytomegalovirus-associated TCR beta chains were confirmed in vitro to be specific for cytomegalovirus antigens. A later genetic analysis associated a missense DCLRE1C variant with V-gene and J-gene trimming of TCR beta chains, and an independent cohort replicated the association. The cohort was sequenced for TCR beta chains only, and without alpha or paired-chain data the features that could be detected were limited. Several of the top co-occurrence clusters appeared to be linked to parvovirus B19, influenza, CMV and Epstein-Barr virus, according to a later analysis. The presence/absence analyses assumed that sequencing depth was roughly uniform across donors, and that assumption may not be true. Most CMV-associated TCR beta chains appeared to be HLA-restricted in a later analysis, and the HLA associations seemed to be driven largely by CMV exposure. Linkage disequilibrium might explain the correlated functional status among segregating V segments, but an unknown experimental factor could not be ruled out. An earlier analysis of around 540 of the donors showed that most TCR beta V segments appeared in productive rearrangements either about 87% or about 30% of the time, which broadly matched IMGT annotations.

Source material: PBMCs. The chain employs TRBV18 and TRBJ2-7, and TRBD1 aligns with 9 junction nucleotides. This clonotype originated in a human donor in good health. The CDR3 is CASSPGDRVGEQYF. The nucleotide sequence is given as TGTGCCAGCTCACCGGGGGACAGGGTAGGCGAGCAGTACTTC. The full variable domain, completed from the reference TRBV18 and TRBJ2-7 proteins outside the CDR3, reads NAGVMQNPRHLVRRRGQEARLRCSPMKGHSHVYWYRQLPEEGLKFMVYLQKENIIDESGMPKERFSAEFPKEGPSILRIQQVVRGDSAAYFCASSPGDRVGEQYFGPGTRLTVT.